This passage covers 3 T cell receptor beta chains from one sample sequenced in a study of human T cells and chemical hapten exposure. Time point of the sample: pre-sensitization, week 0. Sample treatment: therapeutic diphenylcyclopropenone sensitization with weekly scalp DPC. TCRdb used MiXCR to reprocess the RACE reads, holding one entry per CDR3 protein. The sample includes tens of thousands of distinct CDR3 sequences, approximately 11% of them seen just once. The material was whole blood, obtained in connection with sensitization to the hapten diphenylcyclopropenone (DPC). Receptors originate from a woman between 45 and 65 years old with alopecia areata. Some clones in this sample may be carry-over from other donors' samples.

This clonotype was seen at least ten times. This rearrangement joins TRBV6-1 to TRBJ1-5; a possible D gene is TRBD1 (5 bases). This CDR3 is 17 amino acids long. Trimming stripped 6 bases from V and 0 bases from J, with 18 bases between. Germline V gene lookup returns CDR1 MNHNS and CDR2 SASEGT. CDR3 protein: CASRLLGWGNSNQPQHF. CDR3 DNA: TGTGCCAGCAGACTGCTCGGATGGGGGAATAGCAATCAGCCCCAGCATTTT.

As to this clonotype: It may be a read error: a sequence one base away is much more abundant. The genes are TRBV9 and TRBJ2-3; 12 bases map to TRBD2. Trimming at V came to 4 bases and at J to 5 bases, leaving 2 bases not matched to a gene. The CDR3 totals 14 residues. The germline V gene encodes CDR1 SGDLS and CDR2 YYNGEE. In DNA form, the CDR3 reads TGTGCCAGCAGCACTAGCGGGAGGATAGATACGCAGTATTTT. Encoded protein: CASSTSGRIDTQYF. The whole variable domain, remainder taken from reference TRBV9 and TRBJ2-3, is DSGVTQTPKHLITATGQRVTLRCSPRSGDLSVYWYQQSLDQGLQFLIQYYNGEERAKGNILERFSAQQFPDLHSELNLSSLELGDSALYFCASSTSGRIDTQYFGPGTRLTVL.

This clonotype was observed at least ten times. This chain uses TRBV9 with TRBJ2-1; perhaps TRBD2 as D (6 bases). There are 15 residues in the CDR3. Trimming cost V 5 bases and J 3 bases, with 15 bases left between them. Germline V lookup: CDR1 SGDLS, CDR2 YYNGEE. The CDR3 sequence: CASRPDPGLYNEQFF. DNA for the CDR3: TGTGCCAGCAGACCTGATCCGGGACTCTACAATGAGCAGTTCTTC. Drawing the rest from reference TRBV9 and TRBJ2-1, the complete variable domain is DSGVTQTPKHLITATGQRVTLRCSPRSGDLSVYWYQQSLDQGLQFLIQYYNGEERAKGNILERFSAQQFPDLHSELNLSSLELGDSALYFCASRPDPGLYNEQFFGPGTRLTVL.